This T cell receptor (beta chain) emerged from a study of shared clonotypes between healthy human individuals. It was tens of millions of PBMCs that unsorted samples used for genomic DNA. Germline CDR1 MDHEN, CDR2 SYDVKM. The CDR3 covers 13 residues. The V and J ends lost 6 bases and 2 bases, in that order; junction bases with no gene match: 3. Regarding this clone: A read error likely explains this, since a far larger clone differs by one base.

At the deep level, the assay was run. Source study methods: Filtering differed for immunoSEQ, which gave only junction sequences without quality scores. Here immunoSEQ multiplex PCR was the method, and the copy in TCRdb shows in-frame clones only, minus some. V, J and clone size were drawn from that table, and D and trimming were deduced from the DNA. The sample consists of about half a million clones, more than 65% of them appearing once. The TCR originated in a woman in her forties in good health. Some clones in this sample may be carry-over from other donors' samples. Sequenced input: PBMCs. The rearrangement joins TRBV28 to TRBJ2-7; the match to TRBD2 covers 8 bases. The CDR3 is CASRLAATYEQYF. CDR3 nucleotides: TGTGCCAGCAGACTAGCGGCGACCTACGAGCAGTACTTC.